The 8 T cell receptor beta chains presented below share a single source sample, sequenced in a study of lymphopenia after photon versus proton radiotherapy. Clones were sequenced by immunoSEQ multiplex PCR, and TCRdb holds only the in-frame ones, with some missing. The repertoire consists of 55,000 to 70,000 clones, with around 90% occurring once and the leading ten covering about 3.1%. Specimen: peripheral blood, collected from a patient treated with photon-based radiotherapy. The source of these receptors is a woman in her seventies with pancreatic cancer.

This clone was counted a single time. The chain uses TRBV29-1 and TRBJ2-7, with D perhaps matching TRBD1 or TRBD2 (5 bases each). The CDR3 has 13 amino acids. The germline V gene has CDR1 SQVTM and CDR2 ANQGSEA. V was cut by 5 bases and J by 3 bases, with 14 bases left in between. The DNA for the CDR3 is TGCAGCGTTAGTAGGTCGGGGCTCTACGAGCAGTACTTC. It yields the protein CSVSRSGLYEQYF.

V is TRBV27 and J is TRBJ2-1; 9 bases match TRBD1. The CDR3 is 16 amino acids. Germline trimming cut 5 bases from V and 4 bases from J; bases unmatched to any gene: 9. Germline V gene sequence: CDR1 MNHEY, CDR2 SMNVEV (reference sequence). CDR3 loop: CASSRRQGVSYNEQFF. The CDR3 DNA follows: TGTGCCAGCAGTCGGCGACAGGGGGTGTCATACAATGAGCAGTTCTTC.

The V call is TRBV7-2, the J call TRBJ2-3; 14 positions match TRBD2. In germline, CDR1 is SGHTA, CDR2 FQGNSA. V lost 4 bases, J lost 1 base, and 7 bases stayed unmatched. The CDR3 sequence is 18 residues long. This CDR3 reads CASSSRLAGGQGTDTQYF. The DNA for the CDR3 is TGTGCCAGCAGCTCCCGACTAGCGGGAGGGCAGGGCACAGATACGCAGTATTTT.

The rearrangement uses TRBV9 and TRBJ2-1; unclear D gene. The CDR3 covers 15 residues. Germline CDR1 SGDLS, CDR2 YYNGEE. Trimming removed 0 bases at V and 4 bases at J, with 11 bases between. CDR3 nucleotides: TGTGCCAGCAGCGTAGAAGGAAGTGGGTACAATGAGCAGTTCTTC. Translated: CASSVEGSGYNEQFF.

The rearrangement links TRBV5-1 to TRBJ2-7; D gene uncertain. The CDR3 covers 13 residues. Germline V gene data show CDR1 as SGHRS and CDR2 as YFSETQ. V was clipped by 4 bases and J by 3 bases, with 11 bases between them. DNA for the CDR3: TGCGCCAGCAGCCCCCAAAACAGCTACGAGCAGTACTTC. This codes for CASSPQNSYEQYF.

The chain is built from TRBV9 and TRBJ2-2; perhaps TRBD2 as D (6 bases). From germline, CDR1 is SGDLS and CDR2 YYNGEE. This CDR3 has 14 amino acids. Between the trimmed V and J ends, which lost 4 bases and 4 bases, there was a span of 11 bases. The CDR3 loop is CASSQTSVTGELFF. DNA for the CDR3: TGTGCCAGCAGCCAGACTAGTGTCACCGGGGAGCTGTTTTTT.

The V call is TRBV7-2, the J call TRBJ2-2; no clear D gene. The germline V and J ends were trimmed by 5 bases and 2 bases, with 9 bases remaining between them. This CDR3 spans 14 amino acids. Per the germline V gene, CDR1 is SGHTA and CDR2 is FQGNSA. The CDR3 reads CASSPTLNTGELFF. The CDR3 nucleotides are TGTGCCAGCAGCCCGACTCTAAACACCGGGGAGCTGTTTTTT.

About this clone: Germline and junction disagree at one end, which may indicate a read error. The V and J genes are TRBV7-7 and TRBJ1-1; D ambiguous. The CDR3 contains 14 residues. Germline V CDR1 and CDR2: SSHAT, FNYEAQ (reference sequence). The CDR3 protein is CASSQQRMNTEAFF. For the CDR3, the DNA is TGTGCTAGCAGCCAGCAGCGGATGAACACTGAAGCTTTCTTT.